This T cell receptor (beta chain) was obtained from a study of control samples from healthy donors and cancer patients. Trimming removed 2 bases at V and 8 bases at J, with 15 bases between. The germline CDR1 and CDR2 sequences are MNHNS and SASEGT. The CDR3 spans 15 residues. This clone has only a few counts. Some clones are missing from TCRdb's copy, which holds only in-frame ones; the method was immunoSEQ multiplex PCR. The repertoire has tens of thousands of clones, approximately 88% of them found once; the top ten carry under 10%. The receptor was isolated from a woman aged 45-65 years with colorectal cancer. Sample: PBMCs. The gene calls are TRBV6-1 and TRBJ1-4; D call uncertain. In DNA, the CDR3 is TGTGCCAGCAGTGAAATTCGGGGTGTGGAAGAAAAACTGTTTTTT. Translation gives CASSEIRGVEEKLFF.